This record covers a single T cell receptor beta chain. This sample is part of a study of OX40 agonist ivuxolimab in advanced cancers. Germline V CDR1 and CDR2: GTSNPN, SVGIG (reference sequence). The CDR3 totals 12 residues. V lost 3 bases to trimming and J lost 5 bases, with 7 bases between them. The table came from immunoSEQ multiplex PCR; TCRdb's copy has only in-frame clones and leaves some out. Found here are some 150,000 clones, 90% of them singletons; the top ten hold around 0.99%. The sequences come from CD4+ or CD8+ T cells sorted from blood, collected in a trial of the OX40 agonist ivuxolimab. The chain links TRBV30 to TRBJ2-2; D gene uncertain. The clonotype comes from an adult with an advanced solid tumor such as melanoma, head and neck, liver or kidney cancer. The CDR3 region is CAWSPRTGELFF. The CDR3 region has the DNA TGTGCCTGGAGCCCAAGGACCGGGGAGCTGTTTTTT.